This T cell receptor beta chain originates from a study of T-cell memory formation after mild COVID-19. Study at large: TCR clusters were largely donor specific. Findings of the study overall: Whether second-wave clones peaking at day 37 were SARS-CoV-2 specific went unconfirmed. Pre-infection memory harbored some responding clones, suggesting cross-reactive memory joined.

The germline CDR1 and CDR2 sequences are LGHDT and YNNKEL (reference sequence). The CDR3 is 14 amino acids. Unmatched junction bases numbered 9, after V lost 4 bases and J lost 10 bases. Remarks on this clonotype: As yet, its antigen is unknown.

TCRdb re-derived calls from the 5' RACE reads in MiXCR, one entry per CDR3 protein. The sample lists 430,000 or so distinct CDR3 sequences; roughly 25% were seen once. The receptor comes from an adult woman who had mild COVID-19 (a few samples of this study predate the infection). Cell type and time point are not known. Sequenced input: PBMCs or a T cell subset sorted from them (not recorded which). The chain is built from TRBV3-1 and TRBJ2-1, with 8 positions matching TRBD2. The CDR3 region has the DNA TGTGCCAGCAGCCCTGGACTAGCCCAGGCGGAGCAGTTCTTC. It codes for CASSPGLAQAEQFF.